The present entry profiles one T cell receptor (beta chain) with its context. The sample belongs to a study of blood T cell repertoires in COVID-19. Study at large: Samples taken during acute and convalescent COVID-19 were collected in the United States, Italy and Spain.

Produced via immunoSEQ multiplex PCR; TCRdb's table is partial and in-frame only. The sample consists of tens of thousands of clones, around nine tenths of them appearing once. V lost 6 bases, J lost 4 bases, and 8 bases stayed unmatched. The CDR3 totals 15 residues. Germline CDR1 is MNHEY and CDR2 is SMNVEV (reference sequence). This clonotype was sampled from an elderly woman with active COVID-19. Sequencing was performed on peripheral blood. This sequence joins TRBV27 and TRBJ2-3, with 9 bases matching TRBD1. The CDR3 sequence: CASRLGQGRADTQYF. Written as DNA, the CDR3 is TGTGCCAGCAGACTTGGACAGGGGCGGGCAGATACGCAGTATTTT.